This T cell receptor beta chain originates from a study of beta chain features in type 1 diabetes. Study-wide findings and caveats: Among patients with Type 1 diabetes, TCRB CDR3s were moderately but significantly shorter in every one of the four CD4+ subsets.

Concerning this clone: Its antigen is currently unknown.

Averaging about 116 mL, one heparinised blood draw was given by each donor. Researchers reported sorting CD4+ naive, central memory, regulatory and stem cell-like memory cells via CD45RO/CCR7/CD25/CD127/CD95/CD27. Germline CDR1 reads SGDLS; CDR2 reads YYNGEE. V lost 4 bases and J 1 base, leaving 8 bases between the germline ends. CDR3 length: 13 residues. Sequencing targeted expressed TCRB transcripts, as all isolated RNA had been reverse transcribed. Clones were read by immunoSEQ multiplex PCR, and TCRdb kept only the in-frame ones, dropping some. The table has 300,000 to 450,000 clones, around 12% seen once.

This chain links TRBV9 with TRBJ2-5; a possible D gene is TRBD1 (5 bases). This TCR derives from a woman between 18 and 30 years old with type 1 diabetes. The sample consisted of naive CD4+ T cells from blood. The CDR3 nucleotides are TGTGCCAGCAGCTTTGACAGCCAAGAGACCCAGTACTTC. It specifies CASSFDSQETQYF.